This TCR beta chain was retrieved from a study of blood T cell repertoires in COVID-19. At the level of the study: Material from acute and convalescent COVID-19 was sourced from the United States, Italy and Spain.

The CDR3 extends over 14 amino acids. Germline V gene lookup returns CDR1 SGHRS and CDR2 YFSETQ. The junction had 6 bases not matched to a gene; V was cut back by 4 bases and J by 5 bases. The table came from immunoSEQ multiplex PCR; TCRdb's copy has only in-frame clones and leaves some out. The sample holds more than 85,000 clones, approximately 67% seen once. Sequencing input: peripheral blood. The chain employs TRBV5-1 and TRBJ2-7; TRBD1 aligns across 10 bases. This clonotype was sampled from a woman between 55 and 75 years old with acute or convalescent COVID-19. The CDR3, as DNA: TGCGCCAGCAGCCCCCGGACAGGGGGGAACGAGCAGTACTTC. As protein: CASSPRTGGNEQYF.